The clone carrying this TCR beta chain is a singleton in its sample. Its antigen is unidentified. Data came from immunoSEQ multiplex PCR; TCRdb stores just in-frame clones and leaves some out. Altogether around 28,000 clones are present, 65% to 80% being singletons, with the ten largest covering approximately 1.1%. These data are taken from a study of STAT5B mutations in CD4+ large granular lymphocyte leukemia. General study results and limits: 8/27 top patient clones versus 2/35 control clones were TRBV06-family. CD4-sorted patient repertoires seemed more clonal than healthy CD4+ repertoires. Higher CD4+ than CD8+ T-LGLL clonality might reflect small sample size.

Germline CDR1 and CDR2: SGHAT and FQNNGV. This CDR3 is 14 amino acids long. V shed 4 bases and J shed 4 bases, with 13 bases lying between them. Sequenced: CD4+ T cells from blood buffy coats. The TCR sequence derives from a human donor in good health. This rearrangement joins TRBV11-2 to TRBJ2-5; D may be TRBD1 or TRBD2 (5 bases each). DNA of the CDR3: TGTGCCAGCAGCTCGGGACGACTGGGAGAGACCCAGTACTTC. Its protein product is CASSSGRLGETQYF.